This T cell receptor beta chain derives from a study of T-cell memory formation after mild COVID-19. Study findings and constraints: There was a balanced CD4/CD8 profile in clones contracting day 15 to 85, and later expanders leaned CD4+.

TCRdb reprocessed the 5' RACE reads with MiXCR, giving one entry per CDR3 protein. The repertoire holds around 410,000 distinct CDR3 sequences, with about 25% as singletons. The sample holds one count of this clonotype. What it binds is unknown. There are 16 residues in the CDR3. The germline V gene encodes CDR1 LGHNA and CDR2 YNFKEQ. Trimming took 0 bases from V and 2 from J, leaving 13 bases between them. The sample consisted of PBMCs or a T cell subset sorted from them (not recorded which). The chain couples TRBV4-2 to TRBJ2-5, with D perhaps assigned TRBD1 or TRBD2 (5 bases each). The source of this sequence is an adult woman who had mild COVID-19 (a few samples of this study predate the infection). Cell type and time point are not known. The CDR3 DNA reads TGTGCCAGCAGCCAAGAATGGGGACCGTCACAAGAGACCCAGTACTTC. Translated: CASSQEWGPSQETQYF.